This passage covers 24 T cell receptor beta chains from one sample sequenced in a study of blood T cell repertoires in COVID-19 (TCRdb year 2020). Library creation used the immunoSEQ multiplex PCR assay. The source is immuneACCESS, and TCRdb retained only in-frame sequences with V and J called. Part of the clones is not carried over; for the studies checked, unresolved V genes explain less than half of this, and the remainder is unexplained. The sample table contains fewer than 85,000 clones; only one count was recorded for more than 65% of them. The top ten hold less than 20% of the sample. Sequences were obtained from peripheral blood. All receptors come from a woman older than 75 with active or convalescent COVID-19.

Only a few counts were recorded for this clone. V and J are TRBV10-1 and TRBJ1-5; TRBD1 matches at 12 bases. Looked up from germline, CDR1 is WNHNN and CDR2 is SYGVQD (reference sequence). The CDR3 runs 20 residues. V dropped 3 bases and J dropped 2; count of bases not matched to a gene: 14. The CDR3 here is CASSDVNRDRGQRGNQPQHF. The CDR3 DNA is TGCGCCAGCAGTGATGTAAACCGGGACAGGGGGCAGAGGGGCAATCAGCCCCAGCATTTT.

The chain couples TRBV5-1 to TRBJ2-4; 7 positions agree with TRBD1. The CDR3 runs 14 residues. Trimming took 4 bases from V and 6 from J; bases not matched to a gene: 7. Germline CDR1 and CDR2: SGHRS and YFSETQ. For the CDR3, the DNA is TGCGCCAGCAGCCTGGACCGGGACAGAAACATTCAGTACTTC. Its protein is CASSLDRDRNIQYF.

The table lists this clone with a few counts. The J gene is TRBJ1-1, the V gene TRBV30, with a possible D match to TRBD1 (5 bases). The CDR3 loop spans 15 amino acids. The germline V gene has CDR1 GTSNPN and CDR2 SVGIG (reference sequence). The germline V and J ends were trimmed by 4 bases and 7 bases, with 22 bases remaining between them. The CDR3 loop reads CAWMAPPAGKGEAFF. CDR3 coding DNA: TGTGCCTGGATGGCCCCCCCGGCAGGGAAGGGTGAAGCTTTCTTT.

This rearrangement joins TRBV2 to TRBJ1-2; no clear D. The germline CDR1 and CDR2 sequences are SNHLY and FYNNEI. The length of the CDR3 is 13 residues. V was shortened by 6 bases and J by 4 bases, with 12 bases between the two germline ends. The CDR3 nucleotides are TGTGCCAGCAGCCCCGGTGCCCTCTATGGCTACACCTTC. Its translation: CASSPGALYGYTF.

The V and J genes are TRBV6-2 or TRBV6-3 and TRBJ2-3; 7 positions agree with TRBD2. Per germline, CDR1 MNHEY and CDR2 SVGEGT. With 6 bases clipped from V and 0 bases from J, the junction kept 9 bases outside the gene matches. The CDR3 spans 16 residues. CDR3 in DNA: TGTGCCAGCAGCCCCGGGATGCGGGGGAGCACAGATACGCAGTATTTT. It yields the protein CASSPGMRGSTDTQYF.

CDR3 sequence (DNA): TGTGCCAGCCCGGGGAGAAGGGACTCTGGGGCCAACGTCCTGACTTTC. Encoded protein: CASPGRRDSGANVLTF. The chain employs TRBV7-9 and TRBJ2-6, with D tentatively TRBD2 (5 bases). This CDR3 comprises 16 residues. Deletions cut 8 bases from V and 0 bases from J, with 14 bases between. The germline gives CDR1 SEHNR, CDR2 FQNEAQ (reference sequence).

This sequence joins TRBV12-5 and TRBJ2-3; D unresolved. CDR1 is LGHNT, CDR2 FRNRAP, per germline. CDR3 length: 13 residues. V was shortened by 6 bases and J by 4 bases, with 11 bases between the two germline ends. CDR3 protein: CASGPSNSDTQYF. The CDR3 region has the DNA TGTGCTAGTGGACCGAGCAATTCAGATACGCAGTATTTT.

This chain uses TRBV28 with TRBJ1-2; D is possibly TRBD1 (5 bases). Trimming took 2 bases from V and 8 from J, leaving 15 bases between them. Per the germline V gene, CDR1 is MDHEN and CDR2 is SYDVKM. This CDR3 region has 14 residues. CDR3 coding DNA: TGTGCCAGCAGTTTAGACCAGGGTACGGGCGGCTACACCTTC. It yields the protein CASSLDQGTGGYTF.

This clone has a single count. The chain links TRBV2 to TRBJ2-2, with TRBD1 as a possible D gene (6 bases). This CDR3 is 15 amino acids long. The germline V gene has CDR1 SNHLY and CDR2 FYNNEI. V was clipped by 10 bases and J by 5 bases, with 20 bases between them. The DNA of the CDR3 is TGTGCCACAGCCGTGGGGGCTCGACCAACCGGGGAGCTGTTTTTT. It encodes CATAVGARPTGELFF.

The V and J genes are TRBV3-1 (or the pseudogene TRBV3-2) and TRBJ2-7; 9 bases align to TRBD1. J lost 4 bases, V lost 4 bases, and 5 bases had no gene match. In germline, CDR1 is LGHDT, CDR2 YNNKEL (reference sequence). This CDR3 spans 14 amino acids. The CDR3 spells CASSPGQGGYEQYF. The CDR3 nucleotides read TGTGCCAGCAGCCCGGGACAGGGAGGGTACGAGCAGTACTTC.

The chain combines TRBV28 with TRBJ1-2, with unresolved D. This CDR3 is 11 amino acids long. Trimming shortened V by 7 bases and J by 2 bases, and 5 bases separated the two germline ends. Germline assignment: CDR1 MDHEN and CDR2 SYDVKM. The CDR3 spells CASNKNYGYTF. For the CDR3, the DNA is TGTGCCAGCAACAAAAACTATGGCTACACCTTC.

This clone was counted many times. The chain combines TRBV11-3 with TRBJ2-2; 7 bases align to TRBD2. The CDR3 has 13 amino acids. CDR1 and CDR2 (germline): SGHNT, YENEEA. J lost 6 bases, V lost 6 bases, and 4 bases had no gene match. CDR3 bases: TGTGCCAGCAGTTCTAGCGGCGCCGGGGAGCTGTTTTTT. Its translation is CASSSSGAGELFF.

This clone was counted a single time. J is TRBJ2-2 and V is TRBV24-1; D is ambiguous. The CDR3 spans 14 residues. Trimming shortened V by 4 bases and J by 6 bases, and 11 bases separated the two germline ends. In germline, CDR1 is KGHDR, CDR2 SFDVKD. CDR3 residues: CATSDSLEAGELFF. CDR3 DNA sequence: TGTGCCACCAGTGACAGCCTAGAAGCCGGGGAGCTGTTTTTT.

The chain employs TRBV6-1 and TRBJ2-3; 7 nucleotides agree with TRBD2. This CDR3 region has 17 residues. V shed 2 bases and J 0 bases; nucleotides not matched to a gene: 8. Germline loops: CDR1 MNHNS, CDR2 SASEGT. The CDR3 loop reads CASSELAGGTSTDTQYF. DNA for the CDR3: TGTGCCAGCAGTGAACTTGCCGGGGGGACCAGCACAGATACGCAGTATTTT.

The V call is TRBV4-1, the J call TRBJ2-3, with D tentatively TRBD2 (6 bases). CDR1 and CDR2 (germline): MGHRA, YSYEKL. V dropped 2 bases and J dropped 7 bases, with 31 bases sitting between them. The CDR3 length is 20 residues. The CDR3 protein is CASSQNFPRTIGLGWNTQYF. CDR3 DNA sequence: TGCGCCAGCAGCCAAAACTTCCCGAGGACTATTGGATTGGGGTGGAATACGCAGTATTTT.

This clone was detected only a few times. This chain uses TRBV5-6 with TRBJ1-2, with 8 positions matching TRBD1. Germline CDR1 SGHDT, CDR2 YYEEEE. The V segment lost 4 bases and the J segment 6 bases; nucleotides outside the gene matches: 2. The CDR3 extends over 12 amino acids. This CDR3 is CASSEQGDGYTF. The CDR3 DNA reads TGTGCCAGCAGCGAACAGGGGGATGGCTACACCTTC.

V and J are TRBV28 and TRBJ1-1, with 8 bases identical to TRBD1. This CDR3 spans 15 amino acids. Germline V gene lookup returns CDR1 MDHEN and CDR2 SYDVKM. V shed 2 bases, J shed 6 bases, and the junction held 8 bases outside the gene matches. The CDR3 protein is CASSLRLTGEAEAFF. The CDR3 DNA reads TGTGCCAGCAGTTTAAGACTGACAGGGGAGGCTGAAGCTTTCTTT. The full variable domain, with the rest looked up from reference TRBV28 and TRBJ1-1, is DVKVTQSSRYLVKRTGEKVFLECVQDMDHENMFWYRQDPGLGLRLIYFSYDVKMKEKGDIPEGYSVSREKKERFSLILESASTNQTSMYLCASSLRLTGEAEAFFGQGTRLTVV.

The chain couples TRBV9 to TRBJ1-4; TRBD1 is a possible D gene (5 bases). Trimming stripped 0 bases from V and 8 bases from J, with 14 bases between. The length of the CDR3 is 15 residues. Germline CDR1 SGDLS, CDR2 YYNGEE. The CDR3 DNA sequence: TGTGCCAGCAGCGTAGCCTTTGACAGCTACGAAAAACTGTTTTTT. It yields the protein CASSVAFDSYEKLFF.

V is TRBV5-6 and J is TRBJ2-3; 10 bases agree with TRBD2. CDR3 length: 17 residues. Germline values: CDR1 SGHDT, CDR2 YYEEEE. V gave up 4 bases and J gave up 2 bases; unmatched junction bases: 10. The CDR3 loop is CASSEDRTSGFTDTQYF. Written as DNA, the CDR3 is TGTGCCAGCAGCGAGGATAGGACTAGCGGATTCACAGATACGCAGTATTTT.

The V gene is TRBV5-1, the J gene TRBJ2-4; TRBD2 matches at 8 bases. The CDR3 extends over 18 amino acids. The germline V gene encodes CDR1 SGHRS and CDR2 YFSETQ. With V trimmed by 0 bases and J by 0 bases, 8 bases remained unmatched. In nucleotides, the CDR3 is TGCGCCAGCAGCTTGGCCGGGGGGGGCCGAGGAGCCAAAAACATTCAGTACTTC. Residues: CASSLAGGGRGAKNIQYF. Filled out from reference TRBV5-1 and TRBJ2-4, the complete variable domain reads KAGVTQTPRYLIKTRGQQVTLSCSPISGHRSVSWYQQTPGQGLQFLFEYFSETQRNKGNFPGRFSGRQFSNSRSEMNVSTLELGDSALYLCASSLAGGGRGAKNIQYFGAGTRLSVL.

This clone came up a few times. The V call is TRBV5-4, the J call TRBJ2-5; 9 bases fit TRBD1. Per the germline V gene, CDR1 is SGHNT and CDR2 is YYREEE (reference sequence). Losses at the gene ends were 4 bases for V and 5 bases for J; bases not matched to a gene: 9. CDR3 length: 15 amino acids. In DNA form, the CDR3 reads TGTGCCAGCAGCCCTCCAGGGACAGGGTGGGAGACCCAGTACTTC. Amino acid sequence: CASSPPGTGWETQYF.

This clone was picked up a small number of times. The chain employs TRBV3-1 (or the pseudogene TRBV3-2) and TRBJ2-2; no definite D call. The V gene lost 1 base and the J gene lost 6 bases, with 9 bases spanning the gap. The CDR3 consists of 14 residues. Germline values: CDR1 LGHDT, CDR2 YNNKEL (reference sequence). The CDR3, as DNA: TGTGCCAGCAGCCAAGGGCAGGCCCCCGGGGAGCTGTTTTTT. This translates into CASSQGQAPGELFF.

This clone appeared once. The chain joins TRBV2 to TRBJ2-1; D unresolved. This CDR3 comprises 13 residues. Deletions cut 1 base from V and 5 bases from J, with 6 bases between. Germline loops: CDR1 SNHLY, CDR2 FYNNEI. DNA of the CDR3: TGTGCCAGCAGTGAAGAAGCCAACAATGAGCAGTTCTTC. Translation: CASSEEANNEQFF.

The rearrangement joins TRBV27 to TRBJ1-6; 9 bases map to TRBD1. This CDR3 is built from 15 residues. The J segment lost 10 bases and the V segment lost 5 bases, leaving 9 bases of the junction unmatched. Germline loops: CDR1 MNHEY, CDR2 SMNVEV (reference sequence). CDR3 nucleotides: TGTGCCAGCAGTGCTTACAGGGGGCTTGGATCACCCCTCCACTTT. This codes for CASSAYRGLGSPLHF.